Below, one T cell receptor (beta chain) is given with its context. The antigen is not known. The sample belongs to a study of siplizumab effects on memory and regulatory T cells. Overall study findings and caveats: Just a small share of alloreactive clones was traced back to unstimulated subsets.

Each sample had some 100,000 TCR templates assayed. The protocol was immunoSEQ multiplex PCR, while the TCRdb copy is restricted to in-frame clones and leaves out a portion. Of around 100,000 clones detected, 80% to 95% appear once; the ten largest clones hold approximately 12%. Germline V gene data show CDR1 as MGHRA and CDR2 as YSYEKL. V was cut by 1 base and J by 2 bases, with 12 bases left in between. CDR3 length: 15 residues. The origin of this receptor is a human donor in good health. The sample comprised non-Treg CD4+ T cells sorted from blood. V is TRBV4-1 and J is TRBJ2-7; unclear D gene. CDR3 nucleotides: TGCGCCAGCAGCCAAGGACCGACCCCTACCTACGAGCAGTACTTC. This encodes CASSQGPTPTYEQYF.